The source of this TCR beta chain is a study of blood T cell repertoires in COVID-19. Produced via immunoSEQ multiplex PCR; TCRdb's table is partial and in-frame only. The table shows 410,000 or so clones, with approximately 90% occurring only once. Per the germline V gene, CDR1 is KGHSH and CDR2 is LQKENI. This CDR3 contains 15 residues. J lost 1 base, V lost 6 bases, and 7 bases had no gene match. This sequence was found in a woman between 25 and 40 years old with active or convalescent COVID-19. Sequencing was done on a sample of peripheral blood. The chain recombines TRBV18 with TRBJ2-7; 9 nucleotides line up with TRBD1. CDR3 sequence reads: CASSPGQGGSYEQYF. CDR3 in DNA: TGTGCCAGCTCCCCGGGACAGGGAGGATCCTACGAGCAGTACTTC.